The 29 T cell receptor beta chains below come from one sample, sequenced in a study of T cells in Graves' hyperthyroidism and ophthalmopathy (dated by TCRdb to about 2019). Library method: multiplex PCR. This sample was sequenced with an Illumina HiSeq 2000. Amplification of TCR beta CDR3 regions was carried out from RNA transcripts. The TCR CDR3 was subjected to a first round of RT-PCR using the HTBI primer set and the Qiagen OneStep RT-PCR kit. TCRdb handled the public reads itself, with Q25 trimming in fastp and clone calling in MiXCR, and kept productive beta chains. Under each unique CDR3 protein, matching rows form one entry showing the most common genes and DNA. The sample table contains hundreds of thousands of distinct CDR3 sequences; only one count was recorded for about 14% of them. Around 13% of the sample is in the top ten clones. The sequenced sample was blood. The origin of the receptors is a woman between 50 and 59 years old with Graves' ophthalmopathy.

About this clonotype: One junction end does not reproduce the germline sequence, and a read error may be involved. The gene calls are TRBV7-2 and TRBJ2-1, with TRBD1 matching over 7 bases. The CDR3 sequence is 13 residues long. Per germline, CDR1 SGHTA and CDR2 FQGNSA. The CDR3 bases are TGTGCCGGCAGCCAACGCAGGGGGTATGAGCAGTTCTTC. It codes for CAGSQRRGYEQFF.

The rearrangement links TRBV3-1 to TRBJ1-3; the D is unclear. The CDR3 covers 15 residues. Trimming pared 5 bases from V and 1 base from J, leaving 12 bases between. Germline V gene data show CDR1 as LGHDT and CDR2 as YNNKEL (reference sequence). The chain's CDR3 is CASSYQGISGNTIYF. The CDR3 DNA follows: TGTGCCAGCAGCTACCAAGGGATTTCTGGAAACACCATATATTTT. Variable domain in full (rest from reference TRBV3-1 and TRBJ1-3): DTAVSQTPKYLVTQMGNDKSIKCEQNLGHDTMYWYKQDSKKFLKIMFSYNNKELIINETVPNRFSPKSPDKAHLNLHINSLELGDSAVYFCASSYQGISGNTIYFGEGSWLTVV.

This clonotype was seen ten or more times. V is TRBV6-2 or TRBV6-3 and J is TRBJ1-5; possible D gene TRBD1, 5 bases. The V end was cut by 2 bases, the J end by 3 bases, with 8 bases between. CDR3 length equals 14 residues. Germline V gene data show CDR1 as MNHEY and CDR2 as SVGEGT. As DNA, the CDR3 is TGTGCCAGCAGTTACACCAGGGCCAATCAGCCCCAGCATTTT. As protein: CASSYTRANQPQHF.

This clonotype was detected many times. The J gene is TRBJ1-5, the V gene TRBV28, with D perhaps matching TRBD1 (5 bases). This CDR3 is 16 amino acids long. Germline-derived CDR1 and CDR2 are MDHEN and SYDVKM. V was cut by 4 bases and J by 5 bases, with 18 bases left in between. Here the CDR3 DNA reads TGTGCCAGCAGTTCCTACTACCCAAGGGGTGATCAGCCCCAGCATTTT. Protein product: CASSSYYPRGDQPQHF.

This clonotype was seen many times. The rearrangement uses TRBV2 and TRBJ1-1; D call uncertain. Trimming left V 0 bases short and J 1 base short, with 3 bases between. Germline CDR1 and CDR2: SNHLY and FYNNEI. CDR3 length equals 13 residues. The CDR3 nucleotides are TGTGCCAGCAGTGAAGCACCGAACACTGAAGCTTTCTTT. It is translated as CASSEAPNTEAFF. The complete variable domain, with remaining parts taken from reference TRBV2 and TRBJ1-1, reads EPEVTQTPSHQVTQMGQEVILRCVPISNHLYFYWYRQILGQKVEFLVSFYNNEISEKSEIFDDQFSVERPDGSNFTLKIRSTKLEDSAMYFCASSEAPNTEAFFGQGTRLTVV.

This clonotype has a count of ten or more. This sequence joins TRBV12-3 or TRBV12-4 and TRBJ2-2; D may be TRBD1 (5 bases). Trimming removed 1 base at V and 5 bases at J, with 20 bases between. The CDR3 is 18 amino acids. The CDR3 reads CASSLGVALGLGTGELFF. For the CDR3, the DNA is TGTGCCAGCAGTTTAGGAGTCGCTTTGGGGCTGGGAACCGGGGAGCTGTTTTTT.

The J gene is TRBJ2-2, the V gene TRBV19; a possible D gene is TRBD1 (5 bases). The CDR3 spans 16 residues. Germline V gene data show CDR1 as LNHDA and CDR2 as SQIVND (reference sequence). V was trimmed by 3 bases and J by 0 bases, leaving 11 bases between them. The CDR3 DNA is TGTGCCAGTAGTATTTATCCAGGGCCGAACACCGGGGAGCTGTTTTTT. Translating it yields CASSIYPGPNTGELFF. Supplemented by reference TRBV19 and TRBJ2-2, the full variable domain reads DGGITQSPKYLFRKEGQNVTLSCEQNLNHDAMYWYRQDPGQGLRLIYYSQIVNDFQKGDIAEGYSVSREKKESFPLTVTSAQKNPTAFYLCASSIYPGPNTGELFFGEGSRLTVL.

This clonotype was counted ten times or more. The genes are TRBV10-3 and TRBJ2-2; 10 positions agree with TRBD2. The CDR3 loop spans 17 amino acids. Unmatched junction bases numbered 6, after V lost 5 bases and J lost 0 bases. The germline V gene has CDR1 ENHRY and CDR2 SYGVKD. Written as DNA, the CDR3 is TGTGCCATCAGTTTAACTAGCGGGATTGCGAACACCGGGGAGCTGTTTTTT. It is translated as CAISLTSGIANTGELFF.

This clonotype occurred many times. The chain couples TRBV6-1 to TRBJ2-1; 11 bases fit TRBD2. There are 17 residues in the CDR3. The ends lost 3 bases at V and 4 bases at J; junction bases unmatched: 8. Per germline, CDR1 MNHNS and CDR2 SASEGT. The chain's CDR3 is CASSDSPGLAAYNEQFF. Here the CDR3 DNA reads TGTGCCAGCAGTGATTCCCCGGGACTAGCGGCATACAATGAGCAGTTCTTC.

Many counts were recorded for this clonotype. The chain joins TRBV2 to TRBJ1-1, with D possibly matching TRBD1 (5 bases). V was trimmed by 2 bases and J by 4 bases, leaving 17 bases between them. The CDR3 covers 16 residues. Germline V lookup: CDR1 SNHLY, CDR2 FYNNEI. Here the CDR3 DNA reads TGTGCCAGCAGTGAACGAAACAGGAGACTGAGCACTGAAGCTTTCTTT. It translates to CASSERNRRLSTEAFF. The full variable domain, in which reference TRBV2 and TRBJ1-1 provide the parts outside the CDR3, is EPEVTQTPSHQVTQMGQEVILRCVPISNHLYFYWYRQILGQKVEFLVSFYNNEISEKSEIFDDQFSVERPDGSNFTLKIRSTKLEDSAMYFCASSERNRRLSTEAFFGQGTRLTVV.

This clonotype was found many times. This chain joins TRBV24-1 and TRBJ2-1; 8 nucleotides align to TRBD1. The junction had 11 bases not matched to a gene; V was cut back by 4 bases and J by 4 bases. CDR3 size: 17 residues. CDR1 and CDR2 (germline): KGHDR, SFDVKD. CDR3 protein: CATSDFRGQGNYNEQFF. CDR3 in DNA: TGTGCCACCAGTGACTTCCGAGGACAGGGTAATTACAATGAGCAGTTCTTC.

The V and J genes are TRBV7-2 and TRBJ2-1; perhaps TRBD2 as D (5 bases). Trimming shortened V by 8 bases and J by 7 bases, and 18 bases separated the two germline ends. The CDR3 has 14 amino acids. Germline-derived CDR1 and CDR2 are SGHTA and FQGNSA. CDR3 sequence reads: CASRLRVGSNEQFF. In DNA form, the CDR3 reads TGTGCCAGCCGGCTGAGGGTGGGGTCAAATGAGCAGTTCTTC.

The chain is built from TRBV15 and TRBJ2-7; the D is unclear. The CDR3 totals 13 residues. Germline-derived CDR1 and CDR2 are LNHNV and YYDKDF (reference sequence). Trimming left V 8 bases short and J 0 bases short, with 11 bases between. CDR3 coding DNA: TGTGCCACCCGTTCGTCCTACTCCTACGAGCAGTACTTC. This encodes CATRSSYSYEQYF. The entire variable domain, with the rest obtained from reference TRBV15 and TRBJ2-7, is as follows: DAMVIQNPRYQVTQFGKPVTLSCSQTLNHNVMYWYQQKSSQAPKLLFHYYDKDFNNEADTPDNFQSRRPNTSFCFLDIRSPGLGDTAMYLCATRSSYSYEQYFGPGTRLTVT.

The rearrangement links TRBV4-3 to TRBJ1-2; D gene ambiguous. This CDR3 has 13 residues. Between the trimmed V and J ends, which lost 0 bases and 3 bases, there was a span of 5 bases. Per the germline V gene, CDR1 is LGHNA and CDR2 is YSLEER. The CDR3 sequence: CASSQEVDYGYTF. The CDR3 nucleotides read TGCGCCAGCAGCCAAGAAGTGGACTATGGCTACACCTTC.

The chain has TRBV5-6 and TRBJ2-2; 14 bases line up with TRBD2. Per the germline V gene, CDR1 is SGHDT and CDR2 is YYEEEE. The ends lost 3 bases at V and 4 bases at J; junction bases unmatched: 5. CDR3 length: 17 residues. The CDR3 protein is CASSSGLAGGITGELFF. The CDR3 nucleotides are TGTGCCAGCAGCTCAGGACTAGCGGGAGGTATCACCGGGGAGCTGTTTTTT.

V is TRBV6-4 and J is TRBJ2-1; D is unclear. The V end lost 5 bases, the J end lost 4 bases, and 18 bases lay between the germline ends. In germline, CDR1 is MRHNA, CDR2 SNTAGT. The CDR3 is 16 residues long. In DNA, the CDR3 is TGTGCCAGCAGTCCCGTTGGTGGGCCGTCGTACAATGAGCAGTTCTTC. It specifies CASSPVGGPSYNEQFF.

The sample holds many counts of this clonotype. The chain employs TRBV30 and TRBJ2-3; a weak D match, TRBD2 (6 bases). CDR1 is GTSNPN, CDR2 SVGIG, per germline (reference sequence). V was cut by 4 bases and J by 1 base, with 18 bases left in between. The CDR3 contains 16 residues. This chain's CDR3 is CAWTAPGLEGTDTQYF. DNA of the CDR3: TGTGCCTGGACCGCACCGGGACTCGAAGGCACAGATACGCAGTATTTT.

CDR3 in amino acids: CASSIHRGNEQFF. In DNA form, the CDR3 reads TGTGCCAGCAGTATCCATAGGGGTAATGAGCAGTTCTTC. V is TRBV27 and J is TRBJ2-1, with D perhaps TRBD1 (5 bases). CDR1 and CDR2 from the germline V gene are MNHEY and SMNVEV (reference sequence). V gave up 5 bases and J gave up 7 bases, with 12 bases separating them. The CDR3 consists of 13 residues.

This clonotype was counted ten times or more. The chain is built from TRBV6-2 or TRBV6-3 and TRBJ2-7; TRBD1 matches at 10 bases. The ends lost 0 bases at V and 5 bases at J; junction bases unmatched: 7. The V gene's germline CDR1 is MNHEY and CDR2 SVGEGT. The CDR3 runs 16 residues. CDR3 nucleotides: TGTGCCAGCAGTTACTCGGGACAGGGGAATTTTGACGAGCAGTACTTC. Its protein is CASSYSGQGNFDEQYF.

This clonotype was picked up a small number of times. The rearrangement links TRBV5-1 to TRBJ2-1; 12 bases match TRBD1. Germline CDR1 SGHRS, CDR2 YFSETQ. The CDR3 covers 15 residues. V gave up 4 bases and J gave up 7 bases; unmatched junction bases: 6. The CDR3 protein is CASSGDRGLVNEQFF. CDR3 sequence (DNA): TGCGCCAGCAGCGGGGACAGGGGGCTGGTTAATGAGCAGTTCTTC.

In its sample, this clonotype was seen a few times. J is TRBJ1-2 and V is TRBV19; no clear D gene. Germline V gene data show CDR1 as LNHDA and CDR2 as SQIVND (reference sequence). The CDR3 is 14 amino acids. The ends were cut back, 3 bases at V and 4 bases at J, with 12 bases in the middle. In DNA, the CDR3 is TGTGCCAGTAGTATGGGAACCCGGGGCTATGGCTACACCTTC. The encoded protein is CASSMGTRGYGYTF.

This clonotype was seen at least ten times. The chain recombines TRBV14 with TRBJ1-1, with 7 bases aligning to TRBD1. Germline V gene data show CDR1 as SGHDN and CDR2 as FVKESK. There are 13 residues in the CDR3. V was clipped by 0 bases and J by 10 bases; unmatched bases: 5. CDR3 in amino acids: CASSQDIQGGAFF. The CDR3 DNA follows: TGTGCCAGCAGCCAAGATATCCAGGGGGGAGCTTTCTTT.

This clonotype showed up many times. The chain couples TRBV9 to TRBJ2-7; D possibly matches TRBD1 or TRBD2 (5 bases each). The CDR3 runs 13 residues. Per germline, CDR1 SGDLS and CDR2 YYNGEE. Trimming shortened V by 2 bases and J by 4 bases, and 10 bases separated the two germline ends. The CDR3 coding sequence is TGTGCCAGCAGCGTGGGGGACCCATACGAGCAGTACTTC. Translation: CASSVGDPYEQYF.

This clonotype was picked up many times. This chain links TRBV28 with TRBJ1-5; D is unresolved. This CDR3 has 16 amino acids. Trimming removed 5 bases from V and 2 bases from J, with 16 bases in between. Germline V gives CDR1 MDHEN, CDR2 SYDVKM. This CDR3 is CASSPPELRGNQPQHF. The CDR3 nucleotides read TGTGCCAGCAGTCCGCCGGAATTGAGGGGCAATCAGCCCCAGCATTTT.

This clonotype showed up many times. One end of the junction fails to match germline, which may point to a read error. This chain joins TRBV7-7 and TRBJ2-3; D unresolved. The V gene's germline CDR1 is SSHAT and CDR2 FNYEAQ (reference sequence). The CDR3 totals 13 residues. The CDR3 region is CASSLHSADTQYF. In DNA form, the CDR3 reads TGTGCTAGCAGCCTCCACTCCGCAGATACGCAGTATTTT.

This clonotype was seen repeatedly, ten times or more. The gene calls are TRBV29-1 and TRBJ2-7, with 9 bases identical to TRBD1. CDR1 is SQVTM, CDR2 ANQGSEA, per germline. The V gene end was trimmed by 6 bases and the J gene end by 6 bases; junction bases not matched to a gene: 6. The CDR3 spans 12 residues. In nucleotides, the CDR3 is TGCAGCGTAGCAGACAGGGGGGGCGAGCAGTACTTC. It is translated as CSVADRGGEQYF.

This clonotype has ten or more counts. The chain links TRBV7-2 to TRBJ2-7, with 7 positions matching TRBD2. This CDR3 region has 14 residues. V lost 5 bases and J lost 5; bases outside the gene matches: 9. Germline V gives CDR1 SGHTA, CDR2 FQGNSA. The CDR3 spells CASSLWTSSDEQYF. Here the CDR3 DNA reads TGTGCCAGCAGCCTTTGGACTAGTTCGGACGAGCAGTACTTC.

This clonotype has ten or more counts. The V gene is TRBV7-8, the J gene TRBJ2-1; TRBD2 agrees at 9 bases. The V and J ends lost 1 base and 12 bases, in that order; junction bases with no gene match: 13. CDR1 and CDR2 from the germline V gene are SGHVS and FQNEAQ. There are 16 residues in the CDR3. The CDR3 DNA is TGTGCCAGCAGCTTAGAGGTGGCGGGAGGGGACGACGGGCAGTTCTTC. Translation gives CASSLEVAGGDDGQFF.

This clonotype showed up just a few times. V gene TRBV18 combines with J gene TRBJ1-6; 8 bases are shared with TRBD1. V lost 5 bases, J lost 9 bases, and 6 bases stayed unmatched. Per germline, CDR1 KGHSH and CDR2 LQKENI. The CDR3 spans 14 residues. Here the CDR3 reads CASSKDRGSSPLHF. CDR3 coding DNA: TGTGCCAGCTCAAAAGACAGGGGATCTTCACCCCTCCACTTT.